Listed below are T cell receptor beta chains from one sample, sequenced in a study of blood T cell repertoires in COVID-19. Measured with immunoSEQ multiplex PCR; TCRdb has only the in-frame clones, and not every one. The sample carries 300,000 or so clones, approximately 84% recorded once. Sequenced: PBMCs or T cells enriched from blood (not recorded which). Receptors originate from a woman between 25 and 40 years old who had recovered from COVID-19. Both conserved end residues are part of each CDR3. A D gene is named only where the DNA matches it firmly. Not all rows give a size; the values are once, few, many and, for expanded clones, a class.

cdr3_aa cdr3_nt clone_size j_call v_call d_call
CASSQEGRSYGYTF TGTGCCAGCAGCCAAGAAGGGAGGAGTTATGGCTACACCTTC . TRBJ1-2 TRBV3-1/TRBV3-2 .
CASFSAGDTGELFF TGTGCCAGTTTTAGCGCAGGGGACACCGGGGAGCTGTTTTTT once TRBJ2-2 TRBV19 .
CASSLGQTDTPLHF TGTGCCAGCAGCTTAGGACAGACGGATACACCCCTCCACTTT . TRBJ1-6 TRBV11-2 .
CARSPRQEAHEAFF TGTGCCAGAAGCCCCAGACAGGAGGCGCATGAAGCTTTCTTT . TRBJ1-1 TRBV5-3 .
CASSAITGTEETQYF TGTGCCAGCAGCGCTATAACCGGGACAGAAGAGACCCAGTACTTC . TRBJ2-5 TRBV7-9 TRBD1
CASSPQRREKLFF TGTGCCAGCTCACCACAGAGGCGCGAAAAACTGTTTTTT . TRBJ1-4 TRBV18 .
CASSFRDRGRNGYTF TGTGCCAGCAGTTTCCGGGACAGGGGACGGAATGGCTACACCTTC . TRBJ1-2 TRBV27 TRBD1
CATRTSGGGDEQFF TGTGCCACCAGGACTAGCGGGGGAGGGGATGAGCAGTTCTTC . TRBJ2-1 TRBV24-1 TRBD2
CASSKAERGGETQYF TGTGCCAGCAGCAAAGCGGAGCGGGGGGGCGAGACCCAGTACTTC . TRBJ2-5 TRBV21-1 .
CASSLVVAGGPGELFF TGTGCCAGCAGTTTAGTTGTGGCGGGGGGGCCCGGGGAGCTGTTTTTT . TRBJ2-2 TRBV27 TRBD2
CASSTDKNTEAFF TGCGCCAGCAGCACGGACAAGAACACTGAAGCTTTCTTT . TRBJ1-1 TRBV5-1 .
CASSLTSGQARTEQYF TGTGCCAGCAGTCTGACTAGCGGGCAAGCTCGCACCGAGCAGTACTTC . TRBJ2-7 TRBV28 TRBD2
CAERPGSETEAFF TGCGCCGAACGACCGGGATCGGAGACTGAAGCTTTCTTT . TRBJ1-1 TRBV5-1 .
CASSHRLAGNTGELFF TGTGCCAGCAGTCACCGACTAGCGGGGAACACCGGGGAGCTGTTTTTT . TRBJ2-2 TRBV28 TRBD2
CASKVGRGMSGANVLTF TGTGCCAGCAAGGTTGGCAGGGGGATGTCTGGGGCCAACGTCCTGACTTTC . TRBJ2-6 TRBV3-1/TRBV3-2 TRBD1
CASSTGTGGSGYTF TGTGCCAGCAGCACCGGGACAGGGGGCTCTGGCTACACCTTC . TRBJ1-2 TRBV5-5 TRBD1
CASSFRGLAEKLFF TGTGCCAGCAGCTTCAGGGGGCTGGCTGAAAAACTGTTTTTT . TRBJ1-4 TRBV5-5 TRBD1
CASSPGTTLEAFF TGTGCCAGCAGTCCCGGGACAACCCTAGAAGCTTTCTTT once TRBJ1-1 TRBV28 .
CASSVTTGTNEKLFF TGTGCCAGCAGCGTAACGACAGGGACTAATGAAAAACTGTTTTTT . TRBJ1-4 TRBV9 TRBD1
CVAARGQGDSPLHF TGTGTCGCGGCCCGAGGACAGGGGGACTCACCCCTCCACTTT . TRBJ1-6 TRBV28 TRBD1
CASSRTGVSGNTIYF TGCGCCAGCAGCAGGACAGGGGTCTCTGGAAACACCATATATTTT . TRBJ1-3 TRBV5-1 TRBD1
CASRPWAGGLGEQYF TGTGCCAGCAGGCCGTGGGCAGGGGGCTTAGGCGAGCAGTACTTC . TRBJ2-7 TRBV3-1/TRBV3-2 TRBD1
CASSPPGLAGGETQYF TGTGCCAGCTCACCACCGGGACTAGCGGGAGGAGAGACCCAGTACTTC . TRBJ2-5 TRBV18 TRBD2
CASSFLSYSNQPQHF TGTGCCAGCAGTTTCCTCTCTTATAGCAATCAGCCCCAGCATTTT . TRBJ1-5 TRBV28 .
CASSQALGSGFPYEQYF TGCGCCAGCAGCCAAGCCCTGGGGAGCGGGTTCCCCTACGAGCAGTACTTC once TRBJ2-7 TRBV4-3 .
CASSLGGGANQPQHF TGTGCCAGCAGCTTGGGCGGGGGCGCGAATCAGCCCCAGCATTTT . TRBJ1-5 TRBV5-4 .
CASSWGTGRTGELFF TGTGCCAGCAGCTGGGGGACGGGGAGGACCGGGGAGCTGTTTTTT . TRBJ2-2 TRBV11-2 .
CASGQGREKLFF TGTGCCAGCGGACAGGGAAGGGAAAAACTGTTTTTT few TRBJ1-4 TRBV2 TRBD1
CASSYWRTGQETQYF TGTGCCAGCAGTTACTGGAGGACAGGGCAAGAGACCCAGTACTTC few TRBJ2-5 TRBV6-5 TRBD1
CASGLGQGVFTEAFF TGTGCTAGTGGTTTGGGACAGGGGGTTTTCACTGAAGCTTTCTTT once TRBJ1-1 TRBV12-5 TRBD1
CASRDPGQRNTNYGYTF TGCGCCAGCAGAGACCCCGGACAGCGAAACACCAACTATGGCTACACCTTC . TRBJ1-2 TRBV10-1 .
CASSGQGPYGYTF TGTGCCAGCAGTGGACAGGGACCGTATGGCTACACCTTC . TRBJ1-2 TRBV2 TRBD1
CASSDDGQRNEQFF TGTGCCAGCAGTGACGACGGACAGCGCAATGAGCAGTTCTTC . TRBJ2-1 TRBV6-4 .
CASSLNSPENSPLHF TGCGCCAGCAGCTTGAATTCGCCTGAGAATTCACCCCTCCACTTT . TRBJ1-6 TRBV5-1 .
CASSLGGQANTEAFF TGTGCCAGCAGTCTGGGGGGACAGGCGAACACTGAAGCTTTCTTT . TRBJ1-1 TRBV27 TRBD1
CASSNPDRAYNEQFF TGTGCCAGTAGTAACCCGGACAGGGCTTACAATGAGCAGTTCTTC . TRBJ2-1 TRBV19 TRBD1
CASSEEGLAGAQQYF TGTGCCAGCAGTGAAGAGGGACTAGCGGGGGCGCAGCAGTACTTC few TRBJ2-7 TRBV2 TRBD2
CASSHLGGKGITEAFF TGTGCCAGCAGCCATCTGGGGGGGAAGGGGATTACTGAAGCTTTCTTT . TRBJ1-1 TRBV3-1/TRBV3-2 .
CASSPGQGNTIYF TGTGCCAGCAGCCCGGGACAAGGAAACACCATATATTTT . TRBJ1-3 TRBV2 .